These T cell receptor beta chains were read from a single sample in a study of breast tumors, draining lymph nodes, adjacent tissues. Using its own MiXCR run on the multiplex PCR reads, TCRdb lists one record per CDR3 protein. The sample records about 130,000 distinct CDR3 sequences, 15% to 20% being singletons. Material: axillary lymph node tissue. The receptors were sampled from a female donor with breast cancer. Some clones in this sample may be carry-over from other donors' samples. Each CDR3 is given without its conserved first and last residue. D genes are given only for firm matches.

cdr3_aa: SARDRPGGEPQH
v_call: TRBV20-1
d_call: -
j_call: TRBJ1-5

cdr3_aa: ASSYRTGDRSGNTIY
v_call: TRBV6-6
d_call: TRBD1
j_call: TRBJ1-3

cdr3_aa: SARDLGSNSNQPQH
v_call: TRBV20-1
d_call: -
j_call: TRBJ1-5

cdr3_aa: SASKDSSGNTIY
v_call: TRBV20-1
d_call: -
j_call: TRBJ1-3

cdr3_aa: ASSQVETGNSPLH
v_call: TRBV4-2
d_call: TRBD1
j_call: TRBJ1-6

cdr3_aa: SAGRDRGSGNTIY
v_call: TRBV20-1
d_call: TRBD1
j_call: TRBJ1-3

cdr3_aa: ASSYLDNEQF
v_call: TRBV6-6
d_call: -
j_call: TRBJ2-1

cdr3_aa: ASITLEGHEQY
v_call: TRBV28
d_call: -
j_call: TRBJ2-7

cdr3_aa: ASSPDIKNYGYT
v_call: TRBV7-8
d_call: -
j_call: TRBJ1-2

cdr3_aa: ASSLLAGFQETQY
v_call: TRBV7-3
d_call: TRBD2
j_call: TRBJ2-5

cdr3_aa: ASSQLGQGAYEQY
v_call: TRBV4-1
d_call: TRBD1
j_call: TRBJ2-7

cdr3_aa: ASSIVVATEQF
v_call: TRBV19
d_call: -
j_call: TRBJ2-1

cdr3_aa: ASSPPLVGANVLT
v_call: TRBV5-1
d_call: -
j_call: TRBJ2-6

cdr3_aa: ASSQLPGQGPGNTIY
v_call: TRBV4-1
d_call: TRBD1
j_call: TRBJ1-3

cdr3_aa: ASSLRAGAPYEQY
v_call: TRBV12-3/TRBV12-4
d_call: -
j_call: TRBJ2-7

cdr3_aa: ASSDGGGISYEQH
v_call: TRBV5-1
d_call: TRBD2
j_call: TRBJ2-7

cdr3_aa: ASIKTSGTDTQY
v_call: TRBV2
d_call: TRBD2
j_call: TRBJ2-3

cdr3_aa: ASSLQTVTYEQY
v_call: TRBV28
d_call: -
j_call: TRBJ2-7

cdr3_aa: ASSYDRTDGYT
v_call: TRBV6-5
d_call: -
j_call: TRBJ1-2

cdr3_aa: ASRIPSGRDYEQY
v_call: TRBV28
d_call: TRBD2
j_call: TRBJ2-7

cdr3_aa: ASNVRGGEKLF
v_call: TRBV19
d_call: -
j_call: TRBJ1-4

cdr3_aa: IRQNNQPQH
v_call: TRBV7-9
d_call: -
j_call: TRBJ1-5

cdr3_aa: ASSLIRDVYT
v_call: TRBV7-9
d_call: -
j_call: TRBJ1-2

cdr3_aa: ASSKSGTANTGELF
v_call: TRBV7-6
d_call: -
j_call: TRBJ2-2

cdr3_aa: ASSEDGGQPQH
v_call: TRBV2
d_call: -
j_call: TRBJ1-5

cdr3_aa: ASSPDREDTQY
v_call: TRBV7-3
d_call: TRBD1
j_call: TRBJ2-3

cdr3_aa: ASSQGTAQPQH
v_call: TRBV14
d_call: -
j_call: TRBJ1-5

cdr3_aa: SARVFDRVTDTQY
v_call: TRBV20-1
d_call: TRBD1
j_call: TRBJ2-3

cdr3_aa: ASSIESTLGVDTQY
v_call: TRBV19
d_call: -
j_call: TRBJ2-3

cdr3_aa: ASSVGQWAIRELF
v_call: TRBV5-5
d_call: TRBD1
j_call: TRBJ2-2

cdr3_aa: SASSPQGGGWTEAF
v_call: TRBV20-1
d_call: TRBD1
j_call: TRBJ1-1

cdr3_aa: SANKEKLF
v_call: TRBV20-1
d_call: -
j_call: TRBJ1-4

cdr3_aa: ASSDPRDRGHRYT
v_call: TRBV6-5
d_call: TRBD1
j_call: TRBJ1-2

cdr3_aa: ASSQEGQGARNEQF
v_call: TRBV4-2
d_call: TRBD1
j_call: TRBJ2-1

cdr3_aa: SGTGQGADYEQY
v_call: TRBV20-1
d_call: TRBD1
j_call: TRBJ2-7

cdr3_aa: SARDNTNYGYT
v_call: TRBV20-1
d_call: -
j_call: TRBJ1-2

cdr3_aa: ASSESSSDGYT
v_call: TRBV10-2
d_call: -
j_call: TRBJ1-2

cdr3_aa: SAEGGSGLAGAIETQY
v_call: TRBV29-1
d_call: TRBD2
j_call: TRBJ2-5

cdr3_aa: ASSGQGVGYSGNTIY
v_call: TRBV9
d_call: TRBD1
j_call: TRBJ1-3

cdr3_aa: ASSLGAVKETQY
v_call: TRBV11-2
d_call: -
j_call: TRBJ2-5

cdr3_aa: ASGESGPGELF
v_call: TRBV6-2/TRBV6-3
d_call: -
j_call: TRBJ2-2

cdr3_aa: ASSFVGERGETQY
v_call: TRBV7-2
d_call: -
j_call: TRBJ2-5

cdr3_aa: ATSDATKTQETQY
v_call: TRBV24-1
d_call: -
j_call: TRBJ2-5

cdr3_aa: SAFGLAGGPGDTQY
v_call: TRBV20-1
d_call: TRBD2
j_call: TRBJ2-3

cdr3_aa: ASNGLEGGSPLH
v_call: TRBV19
d_call: -
j_call: TRBJ1-6

cdr3_aa: ASSYSAREANEKLF
v_call: TRBV6-6
d_call: -
j_call: TRBJ1-4

cdr3_aa: SARSQGNIQY
v_call: TRBV20-1
d_call: TRBD1
j_call: TRBJ2-4

cdr3_aa: ASSLVAGQTYEQY
v_call: TRBV7-6
d_call: -
j_call: TRBJ2-7

cdr3_aa: ASSLGQGAPGYT
v_call: TRBV7-9
d_call: TRBD1
j_call: TRBJ1-2

cdr3_aa: ASSLDRTGELF
v_call: TRBV7-3
d_call: -
j_call: TRBJ2-2

cdr3_aa: AWRTGGREEQY
v_call: TRBV30
d_call: TRBD1
j_call: TRBJ2-7

cdr3_aa: ASSYSGQMREKLF
v_call: TRBV6-5
d_call: -
j_call: TRBJ1-4

cdr3_aa: ASSLTRGDGVEQY
v_call: TRBV5-1
d_call: TRBD2
j_call: TRBJ2-7

cdr3_aa: ASRHWDSTDTQY
v_call: TRBV7-2
d_call: -
j_call: TRBJ2-3

cdr3_aa: ASTPLGGNGYT
v_call: TRBV6-1
d_call: -
j_call: TRBJ1-2

cdr3_aa: ASSPEQGSHTEAF
v_call: TRBV12-3/TRBV12-4
d_call: TRBD1
j_call: TRBJ1-1